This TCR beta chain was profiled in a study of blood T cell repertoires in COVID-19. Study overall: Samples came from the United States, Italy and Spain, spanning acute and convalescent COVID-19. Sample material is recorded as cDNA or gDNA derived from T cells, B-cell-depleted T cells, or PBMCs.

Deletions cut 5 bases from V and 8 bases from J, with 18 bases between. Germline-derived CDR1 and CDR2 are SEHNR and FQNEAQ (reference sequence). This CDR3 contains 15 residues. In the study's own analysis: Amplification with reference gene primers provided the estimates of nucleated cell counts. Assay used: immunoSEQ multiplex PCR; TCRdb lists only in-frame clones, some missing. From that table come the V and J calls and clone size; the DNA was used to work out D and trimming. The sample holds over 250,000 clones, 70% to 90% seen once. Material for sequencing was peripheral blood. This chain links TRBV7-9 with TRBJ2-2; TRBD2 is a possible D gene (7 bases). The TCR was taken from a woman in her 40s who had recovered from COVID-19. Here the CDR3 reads CASSPPWGGRGELFF. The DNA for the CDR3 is TGTGCCAGCAGCCCACCCTGGGGGGGCCGTGGGGAGCTGTTTTTT.